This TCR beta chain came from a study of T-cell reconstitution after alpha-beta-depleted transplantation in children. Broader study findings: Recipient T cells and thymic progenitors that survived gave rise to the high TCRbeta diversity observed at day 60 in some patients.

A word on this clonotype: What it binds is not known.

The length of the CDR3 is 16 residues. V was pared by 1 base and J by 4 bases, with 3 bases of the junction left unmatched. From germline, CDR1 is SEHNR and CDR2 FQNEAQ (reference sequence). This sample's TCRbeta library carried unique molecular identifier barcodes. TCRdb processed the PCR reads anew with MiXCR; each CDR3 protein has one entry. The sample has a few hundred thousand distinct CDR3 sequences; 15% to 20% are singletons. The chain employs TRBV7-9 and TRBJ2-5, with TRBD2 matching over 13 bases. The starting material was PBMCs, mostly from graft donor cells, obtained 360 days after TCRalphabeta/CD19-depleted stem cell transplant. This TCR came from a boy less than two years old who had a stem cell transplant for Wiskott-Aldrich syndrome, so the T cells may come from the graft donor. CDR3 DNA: TGTGCCAGCAGCTTAGGCAGGACTAGCGGGGGAGAGACCCAGTACTTC. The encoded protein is CASSLGRTSGGETQYF. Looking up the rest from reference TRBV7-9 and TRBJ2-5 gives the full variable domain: DTGVSQNPRHKITKRGQNVTFRCDPISEHNRLYWYRQTLGQGPEFLTYFQNEAQLEKSRLLSDRFSAERPKGSFSTLEIQRTEQGDSAMYLCASSLGRTSGGETQYFGPGTRLLVL.